This T cell receptor beta chain was sequenced during a study of T cell responses to AZD1222 COVID-19 vaccine. Study context: Analyses pooled second doses at about 4 or about 12 weeks.

The protocol was immunoSEQ multiplex PCR, while the TCRdb copy is restricted to in-frame clones and leaves out a portion. This table holds around 84,000 clones, roughly 83% found once. Study-wide points: Vaccine-related CD4 TCRs covered spike, predominating at 160-218 and 743-854. Of spike-specific TCRs, nearly half reportedly target regions left unmutated in variants. Clonal diversity was possibly underestimated, and the donors were mostly white British, with more females.

To note about this clone: Antigen: not known.

The V and J ends lost 6 bases and 7 bases respectively, with 12 bases between them. The V gene's germline CDR1 is MDHEN and CDR2 SYDVKM. The CDR3 runs 13 residues. The sequencing here drew on peripheral blood, taken on day 0 of AZD1222 vaccination. The genes are TRBV28 and TRBJ1-4; weak D call: TRBD1 (5 bases). This TCR was sampled from an adult in good health. The CDR3 sequence is CASRASGFEKLFF. CDR3 sequence (DNA): TGTGCCAGCAGGGCCTCAGGGTTTGAAAAACTGTTTTTT.